Below are 29 T cell receptor beta chains sequenced from a single sample in a study of cytomegalovirus exposure and HLA in healthy donors. Primers: 60 Vbeta forward and 13 Jbeta reverse. This table comes from immunoSEQ multiplex PCR, and its TCRdb copy is limited to in-frame clones, with some not included. This table has 250,000 or so clones, 70% to 90% appearing once. The sequenced material came from PBMCs. The receptors come from a human donor in good health.

The chain couples TRBV28 to TRBJ1-2, with 8 bases fitting TRBD1. Germline CDR1 reads MDHEN; CDR2 reads SYDVKM. The V gene end was trimmed by 8 bases and the J gene end by 7 bases; junction bases not matched to a gene: 18. The CDR3 is 16 amino acids. CDR3 sequence (DNA): TGTGCCAGCTACGGGACAGGAATTTTATTAACGGGTGGCTACACCTTC. Its translation is CASYGTGILLTGGYTF.

This chain links TRBV7-3 with TRBJ1-2; no clear D gene. The CDR3 has 15 residues. Germline loops: CDR1 SGHTA, CDR2 FQGTGA. V was clipped by 5 bases and J by 4 bases, with 17 bases between them. For the CDR3, the DNA is TGTGCCAGCAGCCCCGGGAGTCCCGAGGGCTATGGCTACACCTTC. It yields the protein CASSPGSPEGYGYTF. The full variable domain, in which reference TRBV7-3 and TRBJ1-2 provide the parts outside the CDR3, is GAGVSQTPSNKVTEKGKYVELRCDPISGHTALYWYRQSLGQGPEFLIYFQGTGAADDSGLPNDRFFAVRPEGSVSTLKIQRTERGDSAVYLCASSPGSPEGYGYTFGSGTRLTVV.

V is TRBV13 and J is TRBJ1-3; D may be TRBD1 (6 bases). CDR1 PRHDT and CDR2 FYEKMQ come from the germline V gene (reference sequence). Trimming removed 5 bases from V and 4 bases from J, with 12 bases in between. There are 14 residues in the CDR3. The CDR3 nucleotides read TGTGCCAGCAGCGAACAGGGCTCCGGAAACACCATATATTTT. As protein: CASSEQGSGNTIYF.

The chain links TRBV19 to TRBJ2-2, with D possibly TRBD1 on 5 matching bases. Germline V CDR1 and CDR2: LNHDA, SQIVND (reference sequence). The CDR3 covers 16 residues. The ends were cut back, 4 bases at V and 4 bases at J, with 16 bases in the middle. The CDR3 reads CASSTSGLLATGELFF. The DNA of the CDR3 is TGTGCCAGTAGTACTTCAGGGCTCCTGGCCACCGGGGAGCTGTTTTTT. Using reference TRBV19 and TRBJ2-2 for the parts outside the CDR3, the full variable domain is DGGITQSPKYLFRKEGQNVTLSCEQNLNHDAMYWYRQDPGQGLRLIYYSQIVNDFQKGDIAEGYSVSREKKESFPLTVTSAQKNPTAFYLCASSTSGLLATGELFFGEGSRLTVL.

This clone was found once. V and J are TRBV16 and TRBJ2-3; D is undetermined. Looked up from germline, CDR1 is KGHSY and CDR2 is FQNENV. This CDR3 has 13 residues. V was clipped by 0 bases and J by 6 bases, with 7 bases between them. CDR3 sequence reads: CASSQSSRDTQYF. The CDR3 region has the DNA TGTGCCAGCAGCCAATCGAGCCGGGATACGCAGTATTTT.

This clone was detected only once. The chain links TRBV15 to TRBJ2-7; D might be TRBD2 (6 bases). Trimming stripped 0 bases from V and 2 bases from J, with 20 bases between. This CDR3 is 18 amino acids long. CDR1 is LNHNV, CDR2 YYDKDF, per germline (reference sequence). In nucleotides, the CDR3 is TGTGCCACCAGCAGAGACTTACAGTCGGAGCGGGTGACCTACGAGCAGTACTTC. Its protein product is CATSRDLQSERVTYEQYF.

J is TRBJ2-1 and V is TRBV10-3, with D possibly TRBD1 on 5 matching bases. In germline, CDR1 is ENHRY, CDR2 SYGVKD. V was pared by 10 bases and J by 5 bases, with 18 bases between. The CDR3 sequence is 14 residues long. The CDR3 loop reads CATHKPDTDNEQFF. Written as DNA, the CDR3 is TGTGCCACCCATAAGCCGGACACAGACAATGAGCAGTTCTTC.

The chain combines TRBV23-1 with TRBJ1-1; TRBD1 matches 9 bases. TRBV23-1 is an ORF, and what it does is uncertain. The CDR3 spans 14 residues. J was trimmed by 10 bases and V by 6 bases; bases with no gene match: 12. In DNA, the CDR3 is TGCGCCAGCAGCTACAGGGGGCCAAGGTTTGGAGCTTTCTTT. This sequence encodes CASSYRGPRFGAFF.

Concerning this clone: The sample has other DNA sequences that encode this CDR3 too. V usage is TRBV27 and J usage is TRBJ2-6, with D maybe TRBD1 (6 bases). This CDR3 spans 14 amino acids. The V end lost 4 bases, the J end lost 2 bases, and 6 bases lay between the germline ends. Per the germline V gene, CDR1 is MNHEY and CDR2 is SMNVEV (reference sequence). CDR3 DNA: TGTGCCAGCAGTTGGGGGCCTGGGGCCAACGTCCTGACTTTC. It encodes CASSWGPGANVLTF.

This clone was seen once. V usage is TRBV10-3 and J usage is TRBJ1-2; 9 bases fit TRBD1. The length of the CDR3 is 13 residues. CDR1 and CDR2 (germline): ENHRY, SYGVKD. Trimming took 4 bases from V and 7 from J; bases not matched to a gene: 4. As DNA, the CDR3 is TGTGCCATCAGTGGAACAGGGGGCCTTGGCTACACCTTC. Amino acid sequence: CAISGTGGLGYTF.

The genes are TRBV18 and TRBJ2-1, with 9 nucleotides matching TRBD1. The V gene end was trimmed by 3 bases and the J gene end by 4 bases; junction bases not matched to a gene: 4. The germline gives CDR1 KGHSH, CDR2 LQKENI. The CDR3 loop spans 15 amino acids. CDR3 region: CASSPPGQGYNEQFF. The CDR3 DNA reads as TGTGCCAGCTCACCTCCTGGACAGGGGTACAATGAGCAGTTCTTC.

This chain links TRBV7-8 with TRBJ1-1, with TRBD1 matching over 8 bases. The CDR3 consists of 17 residues. Looked up from germline, CDR1 is SGHVS and CDR2 is FQNEAQ. Unmatched junction bases numbered 11, after V lost 3 bases and J lost 2 bases. CDR3 sequence reads: CASSFIEWTGPNTEAFF. The CDR3 bases are TGTGCCAGCAGCTTTATCGAATGGACAGGGCCAAACACTGAAGCTTTCTTT. Using reference TRBV7-8 and TRBJ1-1 for the parts outside the CDR3, the full variable domain is GAGVSQSPRYKVAKRGQDVALRCDPISGHVSLFWYQQALGQGPEFLTYFQNEAQLDKSGLPSDRFFAERPEGSVSTLKIQRTQQEDSAVYLCASSFIEWTGPNTEAFFGQGTRLTVV.

This clone was counted only a few times. This rearrangement joins TRBV10-3 to TRBJ2-2; weak D call: TRBD1 (5 bases). The germline gives CDR1 ENHRY, CDR2 SYGVKD. Trimming stripped 4 bases from V and 1 base from J, with 10 bases between. This CDR3 has 15 amino acids. CDR3 sequence (DNA): TGTGCCATCAGTGGGTTCACAGGGAACACCGGGGAGCTGTTTTTT. Translated, it gives CAISGFTGNTGELFF.

This clone has more than one count but fewer than ten. The chain employs TRBV6-6 and TRBJ2-5; D might be TRBD1 (6 bases). Germline CDR1 and CDR2: MNHNY and SVGAGI (reference sequence). The ends were cut back, 7 bases at V and 4 bases at J, with 13 bases in the middle. This CDR3 is 13 amino acids long. The CDR3 nucleotides are TGTGCCAGCACTCAGAGGGGGTCAGAGACCCAGTACTTC. This encodes CASTQRGSETQYF.

This chain connects TRBV5-4 to TRBJ1-2; TRBD1 agrees at 11 bases. V lost 4 bases and J lost 8; bases outside the gene matches: 4. Germline CDR1 is SGHNT and CDR2 is YYREEE (reference sequence). The CDR3 spans 13 residues. CDR3 bases: TGTGCCAGCAGCGGACAGGGGGCGCGAGGCTACACCTTC. Protein sequence: CASSGQGARGYTF.

This clone was found a few times. The chain carries TRBV7-2 and TRBJ2-7, with 12 nucleotides matching TRBD2. V dropped 2 bases and J dropped 7; count of bases not matched to a gene: 12. The CDR3 spans 17 residues. CDR1 is SGHTA and CDR2 is FQGNSA in the germline V gene. The DNA of the CDR3 is TGTGCCAGCAGCTTATATCCTAGCGGGAGGGTCCGAGGGGAGCAGTACTTC. This encodes CASSLYPSGRVRGEQYF. Combining the CDR3 with reference TRBV7-2 and TRBJ2-7 gives the whole variable domain GAGVSQSPSNKVTEKGKDVELRCDPISGHTALYWYRQSLGQGLEFLIYFQGNSAPDKSGLPSDRFSAERTGGSVSTLTIQRTQQEDSAVYLCASSLYPSGRVRGEQYFGPGTRLTVT.

This chain links TRBV4-3 with TRBJ2-5; TRBD2 might be the D (6 bases). The germline V and J ends were trimmed by 1 base and 5 bases, with 14 bases remaining between them. This CDR3 region has 15 residues. CDR1 and CDR2 (germline): LGHNA, YSLEER. The CDR3 here is CASSQAGASGETQYF. Here the CDR3 DNA reads TGCGCCAGCAGCCAAGCTGGGGCAAGCGGGGAGACCCAGTACTTC.

This rearrangement joins TRBV4-2 to TRBJ2-3; 9 bases align to TRBD1. The ends lost 0 bases at V and 6 bases at J; junction bases unmatched: 13. Per the germline V gene, CDR1 is LGHNA and CDR2 is YNFKEQ. This CDR3 is 18 amino acids long. The DNA of the CDR3 is TGTGCCAGCAGCCAAGAAGGGACAGGGTGGGGGTCGTCGGATACGCAGTATTTT. Amino acids: CASSQEGTGWGSSDTQYF.

The chain uses TRBV5-4 and TRBJ2-7; D perhaps matches TRBD2 (5 bases). CDR1 and CDR2 (germline): SGHNT, YYREEE (reference sequence). V dropped 4 bases and J dropped 5 bases, with 10 bases sitting between them. The CDR3 spans 12 residues. The CDR3 loop is CASSGWGDEQYF. The CDR3 DNA reads as TGTGCCAGCAGCGGATGGGGAGACGAGCAGTACTTC.

The J gene is TRBJ2-7, the V gene TRBV7-3; 8 nucleotides match TRBD1. The CDR3 has 15 residues. The germline V gene has CDR1 SGHTA and CDR2 FQGTGA. Unmatched junction bases numbered 12, after V lost 5 bases and J lost 6 bases. CDR3: CASSIGSDRDREQYF. The CDR3 DNA reads TGTGCCAGCAGCATAGGGTCGGACAGGGACCGCGAGCAGTACTTC.

The chain uses TRBV19 and TRBJ2-7, with TRBD2 matching over 8 bases. This CDR3 spans 14 amino acids. Germline CDR1 LNHDA, CDR2 SQIVND (reference sequence). The junction had 5 bases not matched to a gene; V was cut back by 3 bases and J by 4 bases. The CDR3 protein is CASSIAGGPYEQYF. The CDR3 bases are TGTGCCAGTAGTATTGCGGGAGGACCATACGAGCAGTACTTC.

The chain carries TRBV6-5 and TRBJ1-5; 8 positions agree with TRBD1. V was pared by 6 bases and J by 6 bases, with 7 bases of the junction left unmatched. The CDR3 is 14 residues long. Germline lookup yields CDR1 MNHEY and CDR2 SVGAGI. For the CDR3, the DNA is TGTGCCAGCAGACCACAGGGGGAGACTCAGCCCCAGCATTTT. It translates to CASRPQGETQPQHF.

This chain joins TRBV10-3 and TRBJ2-3; D is undetermined. Between the trimmed V and J ends, which lost 2 bases and 2 bases, there was a span of 2 bases. Germline assignment: CDR1 ENHRY and CDR2 SYGVKD. The CDR3 spans 12 residues. The CDR3 region has the DNA TGTGCCATCAGTGAGCTCACAGATACGCAGTATTTT. Translating it yields CAISELTDTQYF.

The chain combines TRBV7-9 with TRBJ2-1, with D perhaps TRBD2 (5 bases). The CDR3 runs 15 residues. Germline assignment: CDR1 SEHNR and CDR2 FQNEAQ (reference sequence). Trimming pared 5 bases from V and 1 base from J, leaving 12 bases between. CDR3 loop: CASSIMGSSYNEQFF. CDR3 in DNA: TGTGCCAGCAGCATCATGGGGAGTTCCTACAATGAGCAGTTCTTC.

Only one count was recorded for this clone. The chain couples TRBV19 to TRBJ2-7, with 11 bases identical to TRBD2. V shed 2 bases, J shed 5 bases, and the junction held 5 bases outside the gene matches. This CDR3 is 15 amino acids long. Germline V lookup: CDR1 LNHDA, CDR2 SQIVND (reference sequence). The chain's CDR3 is CASSIKTSGTHEQYF. CDR3 DNA sequence: TGTGCCAGTAGTATAAAGACTAGCGGGACTCACGAGCAGTACTTC.

The chain couples TRBV30 to TRBJ1-1, with D perhaps matching TRBD1 (6 bases). V was cut by 2 bases and J by 1 base, with 8 bases left in between. The CDR3 runs to 13 residues. Per the germline V gene, CDR1 is GTSNPN and CDR2 is SVGIG (reference sequence). The chain's CDR3 is CAWSLTGNTEAFF. CDR3 DNA sequence: TGTGCCTGGAGTTTGACAGGGAACACTGAAGCTTTCTTT. The variable domain in full, completed from reference TRBV30 and TRBJ1-1, reads SQTIHQWPATLVQPVGSPLSLECTVEGTSNPNLYWYRQAAGRGLQLLFYSVGIGQISSEVPQNLSASRPQDRQFILSSKKLLLSDSGFYLCAWSLTGNTEAFFGQGTRLTVV.

The chain couples TRBV18 to TRBJ2-7; perhaps TRBD1 as D (6 bases). V was pared by 1 base and J by 3 bases, with 25 bases between. Germline V CDR1 and CDR2: KGHSH, LQKENI. The CDR3 is 19 amino acids. In DNA form, the CDR3 reads TGTGCCAGCTCACCACTGTACAGGTCCCCCAAGGGGGTATTCTACGAGCAGTACTTC. Translated: CASSPLYRSPKGVFYEQYF. Drawing the rest from reference TRBV18 and TRBJ2-7, the complete variable domain is NAGVMQNPRHLVRRRGQEARLRCSPMKGHSHVYWYRQLPEEGLKFMVYLQKENIIDESGMPKERFSAEFPKEGPSILRIQQVVRGDSAAYFCASSPLYRSPKGVFYEQYFGPGTRLTVT.

The chain combines TRBV15 with TRBJ2-7; weak D call: TRBD1 (5 bases). Trimming took off 3 bases at V and 0 bases at J, with 12 bases between the two ends. The CDR3 is 15 residues long. CDR1 is LNHNV, CDR2 YYDKDF, per germline (reference sequence). The CDR3: CATSSLTTASYEQYF. CDR3 DNA: TGTGCCACCAGCAGTCTTACGACAGCCTCCTACGAGCAGTACTTC.

This clone was detected once. The genes are TRBV15 and TRBJ2-1; 8 bases map to TRBD2. The CDR3 loop spans 15 amino acids. With 3 bases clipped from V and 2 bases from J, the junction kept 3 bases outside the gene matches. Per germline, CDR1 LNHNV and CDR2 YYDKDF (reference sequence). CDR3 sequence reads: CATSSSSGAYNEQFF. CDR3 nucleotides: TGTGCCACCAGCAGTAGTAGCGGGGCCTACAATGAGCAGTTCTTC. The full variable domain, completed using reference TRBV15 and TRBJ2-1, is DAMVIQNPRYQVTQFGKPVTLSCSQTLNHNVMYWYQQKSSQAPKLLFHYYDKDFNNEADTPDNFQSRRPNTSFCFLDIRSPGLGDTAMYLCATSSSSGAYNEQFFGPGTRLTVL.